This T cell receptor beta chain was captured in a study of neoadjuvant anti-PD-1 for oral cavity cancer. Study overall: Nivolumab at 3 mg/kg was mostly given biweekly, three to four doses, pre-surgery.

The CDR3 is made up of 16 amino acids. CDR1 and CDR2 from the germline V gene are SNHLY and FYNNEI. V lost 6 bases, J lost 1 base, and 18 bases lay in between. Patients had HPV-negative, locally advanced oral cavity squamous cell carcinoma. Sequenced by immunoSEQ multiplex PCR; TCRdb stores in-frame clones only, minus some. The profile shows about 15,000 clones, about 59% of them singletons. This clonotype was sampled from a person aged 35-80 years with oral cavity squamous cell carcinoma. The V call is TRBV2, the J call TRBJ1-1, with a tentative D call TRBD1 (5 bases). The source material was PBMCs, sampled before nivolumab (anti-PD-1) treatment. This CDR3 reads CASSLADTPGNTEAFF. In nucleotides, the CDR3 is TGTGCCAGCAGCCTCGCGGACACCCCTGGGAACACTGAAGCTTTCTTT.